The clone carrying this T cell receptor beta chain was seen repeatedly, ten times or more. The antigen is undetermined. The investigators amplified TCR beta CDR3 regions from RNA transcripts. An initial round of RT-PCR targeting the TCR CDR3 relied on the HTBI primer set. TCRdb passed the multiplex PCR reads through MiXCR, listing each CDR3 protein once. The sample contains roughly 400,000 distinct CDR3 sequences, 20% to 25% of which appear only once. The source of the sample is a study of T cells in Graves' hyperthyroidism and ophthalmopathy. Study conclusions and caveats: Within blood appeared most thyroid clonotypes that had expanded above 0.001.

The CDR3 covers 16 residues. The trim removed 9 bases at V and 4 bases at J, leaving 17 bases unmatched. CDR1 is MDHEN and CDR2 is SYDVKM in the germline V gene. The study left out patients who had uncontrolled infection, other autoimmune disease, pregnancy or lactation. Together with thyroid ultrasound, orbital computed tomography, serum thyroxine and TRAb, clinical symptoms were used for diagnoses. The TCR was taken from a man between 45 and 60 years old with Graves' hyperthyroidism. The sample was blood. The chain recombines TRBV28 with TRBJ1-1; 7 bases line up with TRBD1. The chain's CDR3 is CASFPDRMLAGTEAFF. CDR3 sequence (DNA): TGTGCCAGTTTCCCGGACAGGATGTTAGCCGGCACTGAAGCTTTCTTT. Full variable domain (remainder filled in from reference TRBV28 and TRBJ1-1): DVKVTQSSRYLVKRTGEKVFLECVQDMDHENMFWYRQDPGLGLRLIYFSYDVKMKEKGDIPEGYSVSREKKERFSLILESASTNQTSMYLCASFPDRMLAGTEAFFGQGTRLTVV.